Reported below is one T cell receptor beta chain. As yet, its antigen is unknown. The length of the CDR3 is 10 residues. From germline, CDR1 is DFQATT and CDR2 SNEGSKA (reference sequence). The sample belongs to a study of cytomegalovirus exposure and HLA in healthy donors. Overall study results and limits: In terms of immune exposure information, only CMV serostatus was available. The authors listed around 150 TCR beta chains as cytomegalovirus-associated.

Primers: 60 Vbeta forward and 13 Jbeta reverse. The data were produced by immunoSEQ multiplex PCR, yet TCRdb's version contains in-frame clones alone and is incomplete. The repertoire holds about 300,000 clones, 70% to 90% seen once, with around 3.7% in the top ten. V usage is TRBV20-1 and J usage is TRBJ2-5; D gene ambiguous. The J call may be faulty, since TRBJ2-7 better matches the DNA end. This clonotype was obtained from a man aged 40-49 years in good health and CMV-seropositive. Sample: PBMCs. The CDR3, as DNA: TGCAGTGCTTCAACCTACGAGCAGTACTTC. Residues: CSASTYEQYF.